The 9 T cell receptor beta chains in this list originate from one sample, sequenced in a study of T cell repertoires in cytomegalovirus infection. These receptors lack a known antigen. Using its own MiXCR run on the reads, TCRdb lists one record per CDR3 protein. This table has approximately 110,000 distinct CDR3 sequences, over 30% appearing once. The specimen was CD8+ T cells from cultured PBMCs, collected from culture after CMV antigen stimulation. These receptors came from a human donor in good health (CMV status not recorded). Some clones in this sample may be carry-over from other donors' samples.

This clonotype has more than one count but fewer than ten. V usage is TRBV7-9 and J usage is TRBJ1-3; a weak D match, TRBD1 (6 bases). The CDR3 is 14 residues long. Germline V gives CDR1 SEHNR, CDR2 FQNEAQ (reference sequence). V dropped 5 bases and J dropped 4 bases, with 12 bases sitting between them. The CDR3: CASSGIDRGNTIYF. The CDR3 DNA follows: TGTGCCAGCAGCGGGATCGACAGGGGAAACACCATATATTTT.

CDR3 in amino acids: CASSYPGVAYNEQFF. The CDR3 coding sequence is TGTGCCAGCAGTTACCCCGGGGTTGCATACAATGAGCAGTTCTTC. V usage is TRBV6-6 and J usage is TRBJ2-1, with D maybe TRBD2 (5 bases). CDR1 is MNHNY, CDR2 SVGAGI, per germline (reference sequence). V was shortened by 2 bases and J by 4 bases, with 12 bases between the two germline ends. The CDR3 contains 15 residues.

The rearrangement links TRBV11-2 to TRBJ1-5; D not resolved. Germline V gene data show CDR1 as SGHAT and CDR2 as FQNNGV. Deletions cut 5 bases from V and 1 base from J, with 12 bases between. The CDR3 has 15 amino acids. In nucleotides, the CDR3 is TGTGCCAGCAGCGCCCAGACTGGAAGCAATCAGCCCCAGCATTTT. Translation: CASSAQTGSNQPQHF.

The J gene is TRBJ2-6, the V gene TRBV4-1; D is possibly TRBD1 (5 bases). CDR3 size: 16 residues. Deletions cut 4 bases from V and 4 bases from J, with 14 bases between. Germline V lookup: CDR1 MGHRA, CDR2 YSYEKL. In DNA, the CDR3 is TGCGCCAGCAGCCTCAGTCAGGGTCCGGGGGCCAACGTCCTGACTTTC. Residues: CASSLSQGPGANVLTF.

The rearrangement links TRBV28 to TRBJ1-6; D is unresolved. Trimming pared 11 bases from V and 4 bases from J, leaving 15 bases between. This CDR3 has 14 amino acids. Germline V gene lookup returns CDR1 MDHEN and CDR2 SYDVKM. The CDR3 DNA follows: TGTGCCTGCTGGGGTACTCATTATAATTCACCCCTCCACTTT. Amino acids: CACWGTHYNSPLHF.

In this sample, this clonotype turned up many times. The chain employs TRBV7-6 and TRBJ2-7; maybe TRBD2 (6 bases). The CDR3 covers 15 residues. The germline V and J ends were trimmed by 5 bases and 2 bases, with 16 bases remaining between them. Per germline, CDR1 SGHVS and CDR2 FNYEAQ. CDR3 coding DNA: TGTGCCAGCAGCCTACAAACAGGAGGGCCCTACGAGCAGTACTTC. Translating it yields CASSLQTGGPYEQYF.

The V gene is TRBV5-4, the J gene TRBJ2-3; the D gene is possibly TRBD2 (5 bases). Germline values: CDR1 SGHNT, CDR2 YYREEE (reference sequence). The CDR3 contains 16 residues. V lost 1 base, J lost 3 bases, and 15 bases lay in between. CDR3 sequence reads: CASSLLAQVGTDTQYF. CDR3 coding DNA: TGTGCCAGCAGCTTGCTAGCCCAGGTGGGAACAGATACGCAGTATTTT.

CDR3 residues: CASSVGGTTNEKLFF. The DNA of the CDR3 is TGTGCCAGCAGCGTGGGAGGGACGACTAATGAAAAACTGTTTTTT. V and J are TRBV9 and TRBJ1-4; tentatively, D is TRBD1 (5 bases). The ends were cut back, 2 bases at V and 2 bases at J, with 10 bases in the middle. This CDR3 is built from 15 residues. Germline CDR1 and CDR2: SGDLS and YYNGEE.

The chain uses TRBV12-5 and TRBJ1-1, with a tentative D call TRBD1 (5 bases). V lost 0 bases and J 5 bases, leaving 13 bases between the germline ends. This CDR3 has 15 residues. Germline values: CDR1 LGHNT, CDR2 FRNRAP. The CDR3, as DNA: TGTGCTAGTGGTTTGGTACTTGGAGGGGATACTGAAGCTTTCTTT. This gives the protein CASGLVLGGDTEAFF. Full variable domain (remainder filled in from reference TRBV12-5 and TRBJ1-1): DARVTQTPRHKVTEMGQEVTMRCQPILGHNTVFWYRQTMMQGLELLAYFRNRAPLDDSGMPKDRFSAEMPDATLATLKIQPSEPRDSAVYFCASGLVLGGDTEAFFGQGTRLTVV.